This T cell receptor beta chain comes out of a study of shared clonotypes between healthy human individuals. Naivety among CD8 cells was defined by CD45RO negativity and positive CCR7 selection, thereby excluding terminally differentiated effector memory CD45RA+ cells. Here immunoSEQ multiplex PCR was the method, and the copy in TCRdb shows in-frame clones only, minus some. Altogether approximately 810,000 clones are present, approximately 92% being singletons, with the ten largest covering about 25%. This receptor was obtained from a man aged 30 to 39 in good health. Input material: naive CD8+ T cells sorted from blood.

CDR3 coding DNA: TGCAGCGCTAACCGGGCACGAGACACAGATACGCAGTATTTT. This sequence encodes CSANRARDTDTQYF. J is TRBJ2-3 and V is TRBV29-1, with no clear D. There are 14 residues in the CDR3. In germline, CDR1 is SQVTM, CDR2 ANQGSEA. The ends were cut back, 7 bases at V and 2 bases at J, with 16 bases in the middle.